This T cell receptor beta chain originates from a study of blood T cell repertoires in COVID-19. Across the study: In each case, the material was cDNA or gDNA derived from T cells, B-cell-depleted T cells, or PBMCs.

The method was immunoSEQ multiplex PCR; TCRdb's version includes in-frame clones alone and lacks a portion of them. The sample records roughly 180,000 clones, 75% to 90% being singletons. Germline V gives CDR1 MNHEY, CDR2 SVGAGI. This CDR3 is built from 13 residues. V gave up 2 bases and J gave up 8 bases, with 12 bases separating them. The chain combines TRBV6-5 with TRBJ1-2, with no clear D. The sequenced material came from peripheral blood. The TCR sequence derives from a woman aged 55 to 70 with acute or convalescent COVID-19. In DNA form, the CDR3 reads TGTGCCAGCAGTTACGCCGAGGGATTGGGCTACACCTTC. Residues: CASSYAEGLGYTF.